This passage covers 8 T cell receptor beta chains from one sample sequenced in a study of T cell clonotyping in hematopoietic cell transplantation. Repertoires were generated with immunoSEQ multiplex PCR, while TCRdb's copy carries only in-frame clones and drops some. The sample shows about 4,400 clones, 65% to 80% of them seen only once. The material was PBMCs, obtained 100 days after allogeneic stem cell transplant. All receptors come from a male patient between 60 and 69 years old who had an allogeneic stem cell transplant, so the T cells may come from the graft donor. Some clones in this sample may be carry-over from other donors' samples.

Only one count was recorded for this clone. The chain carries TRBV10-3 and TRBJ1-3; D unclear. Trimming removed 8 bases at V and 0 bases at J, with 11 bases between. The V gene's germline CDR1 is ENHRY and CDR2 SYGVKD. This CDR3 contains 14 residues. DNA for the CDR3: TGTGCCATCCGCCCCCCGGGCTCTGGAAACACCATATATTTT. Protein sequence: CAIRPPGSGNTIYF.

The chain combines TRBV11-2 with TRBJ1-3, with 11 bases that match TRBD1. CDR1 is SGHAT and CDR2 is FQNNGV in the germline V gene. Trimming cost V 3 bases and J 5 bases; bases outside gene matches: 6. The CDR3 is 16 residues long. The CDR3 bases are TGTGCCAGCAGCTTCTCCGGGACAGGGGGGAGAAACACCATATATTTT. Its translation is CASSFSGTGGRNTIYF.

The J gene is TRBJ2-3, the V gene TRBV2; D possibly corresponds to TRBD1 (5 bases). Trimming removed 3 bases from V and 6 bases from J, with 16 bases in between. CDR1 is SNHLY and CDR2 is FYNNEI in the germline V gene. The CDR3 runs to 15 residues. CDR3: CASSDVGSAGDTQYF. Written as DNA, the CDR3 is TGTGCCAGCAGTGACGTGGGGTCAGCAGGGGATACGCAGTATTTT.

This chain joins TRBV5-1 and TRBJ1-5; D not certain. The CDR3 is 13 residues long. Germline assignment: CDR1 SGHRS and CDR2 YFSETQ. The ends were cut back, 0 bases at V and 10 bases at J, with 11 bases in the middle. The CDR3 bases are TGCGCCAGCAGCTTGGCCTTGGGTTCCCCCCAGCATTTT. Translated, it gives CASSLALGSPQHF. Full variable domain (remainder filled in from reference TRBV5-1 and TRBJ1-5): KAGVTQTPRYLIKTRGQQVTLSCSPISGHRSVSWYQQTPGQGLQFLFEYFSETQRNKGNFPGRFSGRQFSNSRSEMNVSTLELGDSALYLCASSLALGSPQHFGDGTRLSIL.

The rearrangement joins TRBV28 to TRBJ1-2; D remains ambiguous. There are 11 residues in the CDR3. Germline-derived CDR1 and CDR2 are MDHEN and SYDVKM. Trimming shortened V by 4 bases and J by 8 bases, and 8 bases separated the two germline ends. The CDR3 reads CASSSVGGYTF. The DNA for the CDR3 is TGTGCCAGCAGTTCCGTCGGGGGCTACACCTTC.

The chain is built from TRBV4-3 and TRBJ2-1; D could derive from TRBD1 or TRBD2 (6 bases each). Germline-derived CDR1 and CDR2 are LGHNA and YSLEER. The CDR3 is 15 amino acids. The V gene lost 0 bases and the J gene lost 2 bases, with 8 bases spanning the gap. This CDR3 reads CASSQEGGPYNEQFF. CDR3 DNA: TGCGCCAGCAGCCAAGAGGGGGGCCCCTACAATGAGCAGTTCTTC.

The chain joins TRBV29-1 to TRBJ1-4, with D possibly TRBD1 on 5 matching bases. CDR3 length equals 13 residues. Germline V lookup: CDR1 SQVTM, CDR2 ANQGSEA. The V and J ends lost 4 bases and 8 bases respectively, with 14 bases between them. The DNA for the CDR3 is TGCAGCGTTGCAAAGGGGTCAGAAGAAAAACTGTTTTTT. Its protein product is CSVAKGSEEKLFF.

The gene calls are TRBV10-3 and TRBJ1-2; D perhaps matches TRBD1 (6 bases). V was clipped by 2 bases and J by 8 bases, with 18 bases between them. The CDR3 covers 15 residues. Germline assignment: CDR1 ENHRY and CDR2 SYGVKD. The CDR3 bases are TGTGCCATCAGTGAGGCCCGACGGGGGCTGAGCGGCTACACCTTC. Amino acid sequence: CAISEARRGLSGYTF.